Described below is a single T cell receptor (beta chain) sequence and its context. Sequencing was performed with immunoSEQ multiplex PCR; in TCRdb, only in-frame clones are kept and a portion is missing. The profile shows a few hundred thousand clones, around 88% of them singletons. The data originate from a study of blood T cell repertoires in COVID-19. The CDR3 is made up of 16 amino acids. V lost 3 bases and J lost 7; bases outside the gene matches: 6. The germline CDR1 and CDR2 sequences are LGHNA and YNFKEQ. Specimen: peripheral blood. The rearrangement joins TRBV4-2 to TRBJ2-5; TRBD2 aligns across 15 bases. The sequence came from a woman in her fifties or sixties with acute or convalescent COVID-19. In DNA, the CDR3 is TGTGCCAGCAGCCATGGGACTAGCGGGGGGATGGGGACCCAGTACTTC. The encoded protein is CASSHGTSGGMGTQYF.